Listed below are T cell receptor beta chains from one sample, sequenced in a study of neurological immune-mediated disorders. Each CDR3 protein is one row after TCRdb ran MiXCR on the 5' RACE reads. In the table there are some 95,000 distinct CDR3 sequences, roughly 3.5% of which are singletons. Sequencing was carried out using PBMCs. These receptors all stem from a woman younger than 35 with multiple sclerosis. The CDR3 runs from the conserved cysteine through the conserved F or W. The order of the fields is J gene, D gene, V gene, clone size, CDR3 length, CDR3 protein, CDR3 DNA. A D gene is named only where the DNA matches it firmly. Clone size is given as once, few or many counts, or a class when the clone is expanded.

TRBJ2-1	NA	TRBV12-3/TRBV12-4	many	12	CASSPEYNEQFF	TGTGCCAGCAGTCCCGAGTACAATGAGCAGTTCTTC
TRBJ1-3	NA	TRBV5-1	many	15	CASTTTTGTGNTIYF	TGCGCCAGTACCACAACTACAGGGACTGGAAACACCATATATTTT
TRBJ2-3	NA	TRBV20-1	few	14	CSARPGSSTDTQYF	TGCAGTGCTAGACCGGGTTCTAGCACAGATACGCAGTATTTT
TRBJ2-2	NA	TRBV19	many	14	CASSQDRNAGELFF	TGTGCCAGTAGTCAAGACAGGAACGCCGGGGAGCTGTTTTTT
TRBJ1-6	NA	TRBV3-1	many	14	CASSQGQNNSPLHF	TGTGCCAGCAGCCAAGGGCAGAATAATTCACCCCTCCACTTT
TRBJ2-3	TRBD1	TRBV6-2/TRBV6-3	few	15	CASLPGTAHTDTQYF	TGTGCCAGCCTTCCAGGGACAGCACACACAGATACGCAGTATTTT
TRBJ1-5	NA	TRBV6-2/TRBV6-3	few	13	CASRWTGNQPQHF	TGTGCCAGCAGATGGACGGGGAATCAGCCCCAGCATTTT
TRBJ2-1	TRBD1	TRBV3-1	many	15	CASSQVTGADNEQFF	TGTGCCAGCAGCCAAGTCACAGGGGCGGACAATGAGCAGTTCTTC
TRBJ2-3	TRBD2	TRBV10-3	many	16	CAISDLLAGRTDTQYF	TGTGCCATCAGTGACTTACTAGCGGGACGCACAGATACGCAGTATTTT
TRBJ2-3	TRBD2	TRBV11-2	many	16	CASSLLASSGSYTQYF	TGTGCCAGCAGTCTACTCGCGTCTAGCGGGAGTTATACGCAGTATTTT
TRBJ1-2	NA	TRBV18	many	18	CASSPPRASDPNNYGYTF	TGTGCCAGCTCACCGCCGAGGGCGTCGGACCCAAATAACTATGGCTACACCTTC
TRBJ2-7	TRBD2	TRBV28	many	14	CASSLSSASGRKYF	TGTGCCAGCAGTTTATCGTCGGCTAGCGGGAGGAAGTACTTC
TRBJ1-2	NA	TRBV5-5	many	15	CASSHLSGYPMAYTF	TGTGCCAGCAGCCATTTATCGGGATATCCTATGGCCTACACCTTC
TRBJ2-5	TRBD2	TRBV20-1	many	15	CSARRSGRASETQYF	TGCAGTGCTAGAAGAAGCGGGAGGGCCTCAGAGACCCAGTACTTC
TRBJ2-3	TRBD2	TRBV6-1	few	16	CASSPLAAGGTDTQYF	TGTGCCAGCAGTCCCCTCGCGGCGGGGGGCACAGATACGCAGTATTTT
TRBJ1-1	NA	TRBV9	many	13	CASSVTRNTEAFF	TGTGCCAGCAGCGTAACCCGGAACACTGAAGCTTTCTTT
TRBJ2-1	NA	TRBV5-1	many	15	CASSWTASSYNEQFF	TGCGCCAGCAGCTGGACAGCAAGTTCCTACAATGAGCAGTTCTTC
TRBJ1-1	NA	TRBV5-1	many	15	CASSRISAAGTEAFF	TGCGCCAGCAGCAGAATCTCAGCCGCGGGCACTGAAGCTTTCTTT
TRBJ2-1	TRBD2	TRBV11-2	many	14	CASSSLTSGGEQFF	TGTGCCAGCAGCTCCCTGACTAGCGGGGGTGAGCAGTTCTTC
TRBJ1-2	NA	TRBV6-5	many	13	CASRDRANYGYTF	TGTGCCAGCAGGGACAGAGCTAACTATGGCTACACCTTC
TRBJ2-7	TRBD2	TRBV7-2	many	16	CASSSDSTSGSFEQYF	TGTGCCAGCAGCTCCGACTCTACTAGCGGGAGTTTCGAGCAGTACTTC
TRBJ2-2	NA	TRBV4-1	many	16	CASSQELRGNTGELFF	TGCGCCAGCAGCCAAGAGCTTAGGGGGAACACCGGGGAGCTGTTTTTT